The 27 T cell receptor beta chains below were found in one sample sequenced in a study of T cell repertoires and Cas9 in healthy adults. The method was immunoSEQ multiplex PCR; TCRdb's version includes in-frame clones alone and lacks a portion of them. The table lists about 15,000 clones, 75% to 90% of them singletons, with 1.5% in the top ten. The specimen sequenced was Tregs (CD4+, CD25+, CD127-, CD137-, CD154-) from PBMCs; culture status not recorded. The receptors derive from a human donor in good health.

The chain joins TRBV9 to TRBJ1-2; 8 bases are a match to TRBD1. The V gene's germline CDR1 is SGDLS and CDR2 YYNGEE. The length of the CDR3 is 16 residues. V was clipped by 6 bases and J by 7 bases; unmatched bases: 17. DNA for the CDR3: TGTGCCAGCAACCTCAGCCCAGGACAGGGCCGTAGTGGCTACACCTTC. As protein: CASNLSPGQGRSGYTF.

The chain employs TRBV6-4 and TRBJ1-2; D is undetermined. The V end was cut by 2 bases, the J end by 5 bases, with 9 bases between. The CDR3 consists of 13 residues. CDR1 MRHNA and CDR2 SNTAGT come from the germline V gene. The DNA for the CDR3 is TGTGCCAGCAGTGACCGAGGAATGTATGGCTACACCTTC. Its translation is CASSDRGMYGYTF.

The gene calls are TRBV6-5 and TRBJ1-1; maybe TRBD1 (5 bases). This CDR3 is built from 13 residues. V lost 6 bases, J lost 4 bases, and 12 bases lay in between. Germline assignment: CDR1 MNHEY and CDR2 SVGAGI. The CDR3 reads CASRVSGGTEAFF. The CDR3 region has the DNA TGTGCCAGCAGGGTATCGGGGGGCACTGAAGCTTTCTTT.

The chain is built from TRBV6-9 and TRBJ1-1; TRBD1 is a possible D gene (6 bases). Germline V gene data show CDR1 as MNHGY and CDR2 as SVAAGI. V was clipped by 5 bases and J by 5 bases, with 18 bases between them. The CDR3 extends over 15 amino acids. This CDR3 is CASSVQGRGTTEAFF. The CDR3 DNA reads TGTGCCAGCAGTGTGCAGGGGCGGGGAACGACTGAAGCTTTCTTT.

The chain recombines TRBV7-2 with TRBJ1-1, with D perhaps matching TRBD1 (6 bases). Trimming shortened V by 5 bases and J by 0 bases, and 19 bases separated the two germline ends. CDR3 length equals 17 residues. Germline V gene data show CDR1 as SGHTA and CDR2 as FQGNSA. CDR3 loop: CASSPTIGTIMNTEAFF. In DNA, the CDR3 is TGTGCCAGCAGCCCTACGATCGGGACAATCATGAACACTGAAGCTTTCTTT. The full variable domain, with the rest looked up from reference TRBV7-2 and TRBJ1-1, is GAGVSQSPSNKVTEKGKDVELRCDPISGHTALYWYRQSLGQGLEFLIYFQGNSAPDKSGLPSDRFSAERTGGSVSTLTIQRTQQEDSAVYLCASSPTIGTIMNTEAFFGQGTRLTVV.

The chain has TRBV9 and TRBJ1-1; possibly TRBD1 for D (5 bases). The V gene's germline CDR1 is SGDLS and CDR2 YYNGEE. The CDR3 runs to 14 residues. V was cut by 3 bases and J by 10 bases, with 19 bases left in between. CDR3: CASSATSGTTPAFF. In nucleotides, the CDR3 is TGTGCCAGCAGCGCTACGTCGGGGACGACCCCAGCTTTCTTT. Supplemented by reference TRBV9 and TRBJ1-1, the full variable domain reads DSGVTQTPKHLITATGQRVTLRCSPRSGDLSVYWYQQSLDQGLQFLIQYYNGEERAKGNILERFSAQQFPDLHSELNLSSLELGDSALYFCASSATSGTTPAFFGQGTRLTVV.

The CDR3, as DNA: TGTGCCAGTAGGGTACAGGGGATGACAGATACGCAGTATTTT. The encoded protein is CASRVQGMTDTQYF. The chain joins TRBV19 to TRBJ2-3, with TRBD1 matching 7 bases. V dropped 6 bases and J dropped 3; count of bases not matched to a gene: 6. The CDR3 covers 14 residues. The germline V gene has CDR1 LNHDA and CDR2 SQIVND (reference sequence).

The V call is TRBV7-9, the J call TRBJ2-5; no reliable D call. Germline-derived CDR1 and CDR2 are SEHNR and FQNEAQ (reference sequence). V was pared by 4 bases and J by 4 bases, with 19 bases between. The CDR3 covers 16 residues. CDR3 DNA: TGTGCCAGCAGCTCGCTTTACGCCGAGTCGCGAGAGACCCAGTACTTC. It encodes CASSSLYAESRETQYF.

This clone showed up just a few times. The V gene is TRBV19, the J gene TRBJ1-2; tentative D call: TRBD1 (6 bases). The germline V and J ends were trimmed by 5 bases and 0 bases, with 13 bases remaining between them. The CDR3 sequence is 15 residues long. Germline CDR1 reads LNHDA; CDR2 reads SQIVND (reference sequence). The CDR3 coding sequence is TGTGCCAGTAGTGTCAGGGGAGGTTCTAACTATGGCTACACCTTC. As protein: CASSVRGGSNYGYTF.

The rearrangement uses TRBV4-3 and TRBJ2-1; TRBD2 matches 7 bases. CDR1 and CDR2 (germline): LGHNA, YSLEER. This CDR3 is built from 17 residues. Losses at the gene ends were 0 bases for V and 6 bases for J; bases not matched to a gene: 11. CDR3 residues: CASSQERGTSAGNEQFF. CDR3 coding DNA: TGCGCCAGCAGCCAAGAGAGGGGAACTAGCGCGGGCAATGAGCAGTTCTTC.

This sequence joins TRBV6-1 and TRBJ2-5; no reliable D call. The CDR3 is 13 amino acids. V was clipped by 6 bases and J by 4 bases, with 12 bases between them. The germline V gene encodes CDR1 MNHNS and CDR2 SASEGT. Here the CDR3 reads CASRGSGRETQYF. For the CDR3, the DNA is TGTGCCAGCAGAGGTTCCGGTCGAGAGACCCAGTACTTC.

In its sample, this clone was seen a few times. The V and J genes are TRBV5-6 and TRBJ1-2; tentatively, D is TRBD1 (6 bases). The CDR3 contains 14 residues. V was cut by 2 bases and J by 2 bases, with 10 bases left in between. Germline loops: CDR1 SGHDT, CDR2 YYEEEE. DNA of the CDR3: TGTGCCAGCAGCTTACCCGGACAGAACTATGGCTACACCTTC. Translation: CASSLPGQNYGYTF. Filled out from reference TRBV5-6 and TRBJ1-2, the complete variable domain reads DAGVTQSPTHLIKTRGQQVTLRCSPKSGHDTVSWYQQALGQGPQFIFQYYEEEERQRGNFPDRFSGHQFPNYSSELNVNALLLGDSALYLCASSLPGQNYGYTFGSGTRLTVV.

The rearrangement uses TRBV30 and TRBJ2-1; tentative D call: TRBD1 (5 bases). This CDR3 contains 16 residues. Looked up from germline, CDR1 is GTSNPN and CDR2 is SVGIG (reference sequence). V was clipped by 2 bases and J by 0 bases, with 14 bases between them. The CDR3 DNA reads TGTGCCTGGAGTTACACTTGGACAAACTCCTACAATGAGCAGTTCTTC. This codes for CAWSYTWTNSYNEQFF.

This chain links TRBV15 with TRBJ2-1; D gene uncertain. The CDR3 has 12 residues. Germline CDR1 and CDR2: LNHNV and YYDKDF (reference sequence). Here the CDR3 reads CAIRDSYNEQFF. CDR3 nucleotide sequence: TGTGCGATCCGCGACTCCTACAATGAGCAGTTCTTC.

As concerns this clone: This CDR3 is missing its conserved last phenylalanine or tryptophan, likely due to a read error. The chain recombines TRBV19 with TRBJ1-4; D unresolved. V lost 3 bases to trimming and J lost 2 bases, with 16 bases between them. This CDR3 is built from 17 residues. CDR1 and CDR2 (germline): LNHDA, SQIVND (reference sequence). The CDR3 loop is CASSISRAAWTNEKLFL. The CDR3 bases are TGTGCCAGTAGTATTTCAAGGGCGGCATGGACTAATGAAAAACTGTTTCTT.

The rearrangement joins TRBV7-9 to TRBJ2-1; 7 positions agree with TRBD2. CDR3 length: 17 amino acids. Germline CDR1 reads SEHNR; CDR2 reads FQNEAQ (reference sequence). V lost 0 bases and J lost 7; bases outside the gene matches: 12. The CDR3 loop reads CASSLARGAGAGNEQFF. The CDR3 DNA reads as TGTGCCAGCAGCTTAGCGAGAGGTGCGGGAGCGGGGAATGAGCAGTTCTTC.

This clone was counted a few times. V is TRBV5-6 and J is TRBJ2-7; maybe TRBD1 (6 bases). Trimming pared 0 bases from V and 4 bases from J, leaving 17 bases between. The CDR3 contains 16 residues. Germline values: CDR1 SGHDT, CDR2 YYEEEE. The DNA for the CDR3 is TGTGCCAGCAGCTTGGCCGTCTGGGGGCGAAATTACGAGCAGTACTTC. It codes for CASSLAVWGRNYEQYF.

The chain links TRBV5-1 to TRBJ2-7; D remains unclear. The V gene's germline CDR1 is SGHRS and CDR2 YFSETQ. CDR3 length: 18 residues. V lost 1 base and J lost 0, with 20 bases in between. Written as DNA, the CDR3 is TGCGCCAGCAGCTTGTCATTGGGTTCGATCGCCTTCTCCTACGAGCAGTACTTC. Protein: CASSLSLGSIAFSYEQYF.

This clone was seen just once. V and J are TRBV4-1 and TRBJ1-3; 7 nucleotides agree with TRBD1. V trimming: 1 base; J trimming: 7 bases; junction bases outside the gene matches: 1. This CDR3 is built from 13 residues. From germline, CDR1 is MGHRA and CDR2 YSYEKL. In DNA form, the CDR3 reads TGCGCCAGCAGCCAAGCCAGGGGGAACACCATATATTTT. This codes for CASSQARGNTIYF.

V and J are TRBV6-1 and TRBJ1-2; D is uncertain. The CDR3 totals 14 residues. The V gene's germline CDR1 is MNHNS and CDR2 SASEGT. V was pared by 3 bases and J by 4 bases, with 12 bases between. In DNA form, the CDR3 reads TGTGCCAGCAGTGATTCAGGCGACCGCTATGGCTACACCTTC. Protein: CASSDSGDRYGYTF.

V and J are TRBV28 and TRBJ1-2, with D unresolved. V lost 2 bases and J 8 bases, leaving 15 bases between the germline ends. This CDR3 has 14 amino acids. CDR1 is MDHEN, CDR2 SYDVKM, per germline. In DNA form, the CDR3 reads TGTGCCAGCAGTTTACTTACTATGACCGGAGGCTACACCTTC. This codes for CASSLLTMTGGYTF.

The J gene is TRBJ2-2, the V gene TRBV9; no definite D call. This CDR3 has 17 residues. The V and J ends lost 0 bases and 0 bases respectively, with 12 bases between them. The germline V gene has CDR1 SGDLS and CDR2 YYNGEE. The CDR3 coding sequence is TGTGCCAGCAGCGTAGAAGGTGCCCTAGCGAACACCGGGGAGCTGTTTTTT. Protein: CASSVEGALANTGELFF.

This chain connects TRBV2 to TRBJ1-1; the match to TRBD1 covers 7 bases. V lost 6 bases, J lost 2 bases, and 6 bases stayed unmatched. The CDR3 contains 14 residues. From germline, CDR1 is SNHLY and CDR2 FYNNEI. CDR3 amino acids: CASRLQGTNTEAFF. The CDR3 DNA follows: TGTGCCAGCAGACTACAGGGGACTAACACTGAAGCTTTCTTT.

The CDR3 loop reads CASSTLYRAFF. CDR3 bases: TGTGCCAGTAGTACCCTCTACAGGGCTTTCTTT. This sequence joins TRBV19 and TRBJ1-1, with a possible D match to TRBD1 (5 bases). The CDR3 is made up of 11 amino acids. V lost 4 bases to trimming and J lost 11 bases, with 11 bases between them. From germline, CDR1 is LNHDA and CDR2 SQIVND (reference sequence). Full variable domain (rest looked up from reference TRBV19 and TRBJ1-1): DGGITQSPKYLFRKEGQNVTLSCEQNLNHDAMYWYRQDPGQGLRLIYYSQIVNDFQKGDIAEGYSVSREKKESFPLTVTSAQKNPTAFYLCASSTLYRAFFGQGTRLTVV.

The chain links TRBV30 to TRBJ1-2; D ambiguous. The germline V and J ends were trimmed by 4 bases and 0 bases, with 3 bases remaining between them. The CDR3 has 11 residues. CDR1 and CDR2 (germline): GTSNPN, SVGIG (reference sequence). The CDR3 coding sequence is TGTGCCTGGATGACTAACTATGGCTACACCTTC. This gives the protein CAWMTNYGYTF. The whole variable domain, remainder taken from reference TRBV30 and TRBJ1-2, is SQTIHQWPATLVQPVGSPLSLECTVEGTSNPNLYWYRQAAGRGLQLLFYSVGIGQISSEVPQNLSASRPQDRQFILSSKKLLLSDSGFYLCAWMTNYGYTFGSGTRLTVV.

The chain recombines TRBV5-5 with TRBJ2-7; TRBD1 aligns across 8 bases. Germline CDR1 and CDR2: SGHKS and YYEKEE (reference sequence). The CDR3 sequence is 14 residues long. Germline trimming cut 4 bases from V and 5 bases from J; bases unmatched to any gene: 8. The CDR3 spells CASSLDRDLHEQYV. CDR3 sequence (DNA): TGTGCCAGCAGCCTGGACAGGGACTTACACGAGCAGTACGTC.

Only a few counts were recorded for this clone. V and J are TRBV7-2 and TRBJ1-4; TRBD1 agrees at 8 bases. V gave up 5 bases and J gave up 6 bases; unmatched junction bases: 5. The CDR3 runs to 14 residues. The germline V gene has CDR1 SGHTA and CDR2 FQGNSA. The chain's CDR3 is CASSPGGAYEKLFF. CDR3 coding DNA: TGTGCCAGCAGCCCAGGGGGCGCCTATGAAAAACTGTTTTTT.